Listed below are T cell receptor beta chains from one sample, sequenced in a study of cytomegalovirus exposure and HLA in healthy donors. The assay was immunoSEQ multiplex PCR, and TCRdb's table has in-frame clones only and misses some. The sample has approximately 170,000 clones; around four fifths are singletons. The sequenced sample consisted of PBMCs. The receptors here all came from a female donor in good health and CMV-seronegative. CDR3s include the opening cysteine and the closing phenylalanine or tryptophan. The order of the fields is D gene, J gene, clone size, V gene, CDR3 protein, CDR3 DNA. A D gene is named only where the DNA matches it firmly. Only part of the rows carry a size: once, few, many, or a class if the clone is expanded.

D: .; J: TRBJ1-1; size: .; V: TRBV11-2; CDR3: CASSFGQLNTEAFF; DNA: TGTGCCAGCAGCTTCGGACAGTTGAACACTGAAGCTTTCTTT
D: .; J: TRBJ2-6; size: .; V: TRBV19; CDR3: CASSIYWRDRANVLTF; DNA: TGTGCCAGTAGTATATATTGGAGGGATAGGGCCAACGTCCTGACTTTC
D: TRBD2; J: TRBJ2-1; size: .; V: TRBV11-2; CDR3: CASSLGGSSYNEQFF; DNA: TGTGCCAGCAGCTTAGGCGGGAGCTCCTACAATGAGCAGTTCTTC
D: TRBD1; J: TRBJ1-1; size: .; V: TRBV27; CDR3: CASSSYPGQVEAFF; DNA: TGTGCCAGCAGTTCCTATCCGGGACAGGTTGAAGCTTTCTTT
D: .; J: TRBJ1-2; size: once; V: TRBV5-1; CDR3: CASSLALGDGDGYTF; DNA: TGCGCCAGCAGCTTGGCTTTGGGAGACGGAGATGGCTACACCTTC
D: .; J: TRBJ2-5; size: .; V: TRBV30; CDR3: CAWSRGAAQETQYF; DNA: TGTGCCTGGAGTCGGGGGGCAGCCCAAGAGACCCAGTACTTC
D: TRBD1; J: TRBJ1-5; size: .; V: TRBV6-5; CDR3: CASKPDRGYNQPQHF; DNA: TGTGCCAGCAAACCCGACAGGGGTTATAATCAGCCCCAGCATTTT
D: TRBD2; J: TRBJ2-5; size: .; V: TRBV5-6; CDR3: CASSWTWREGLETQYF; DNA: TGTGCCAGCAGCTGGACGTGGCGGGAGGGCTTAGAGACCCAGTACTTC
D: TRBD2; J: TRBJ2-7; size: .; V: TRBV6-5; CDR3: CASSYLASGRRGEQYF; DNA: TGTGCCAGCAGTTACCTAGCTAGCGGGAGACGAGGTGAGCAGTACTTC
D: .; J: TRBJ2-7; size: .; V: TRBV19; CDR3: CASSQGNYEQYF; DNA: TGTGCCAGTAGTCAGGGGAACTACGAGCAGTACTTC
D: TRBD2; J: TRBJ2-5; size: .; V: TRBV27; CDR3: CASGTSGSGTQYF; DNA: TGTGCCAGCGGGACTAGCGGGAGTGGGACCCAGTACTTC
D: .; J: TRBJ1-2; size: .; V: TRBV4-3; CDR3: CASSLDLLGGYTF; DNA: TGCGCCAGCAGCCTTGATCTTCTTGGCGGCTACACCTTC
D: .; J: TRBJ2-7; size: .; V: TRBV25-1; CDR3: CASSERQKYEQYF; DNA: TGTGCCAGCAGTGAAAGACAGAAATACGAGCAGTACTTC
D: TRBD1; J: TRBJ1-1; size: .; V: TRBV5-6; CDR3: CASSLLGQGNTEAFF; DNA: TGTGCCAGCAGCTTGTTAGGACAGGGGAACACTGAAGCTTTCTTT
D: TRBD1; J: TRBJ2-7; size: once; V: TRBV13; CDR3: CASSLVNRGYEQYF; DNA: TGTGCCAGCAGCTTAGTTAACAGGGGCTACGAGCAGTACTTC
D: .; J: TRBJ2-3; size: .; V: TRBV6-5; CDR3: CASRAGGTDTQYF; DNA: TGTGCCAGCAGGGCAGGTGGCACAGATACGCAGTATTTT
D: TRBD2; J: TRBJ2-3; size: .; V: TRBV7-8; CDR3: CASIQGTSGSSSTDTQYF; DNA: TGTGCCAGCATTCAAGGGACTAGCGGGAGTTCGAGCACAGATACGCAGTATTTT
D: TRBD1; J: TRBJ1-6; size: .; V: TRBV6-5; CDR3: CASSYLDRGSPLHF; DNA: TGTGCCAGCAGTTACCTGGACAGGGGTTCACCCCTCCACTTT
D: .; J: TRBJ2-7; size: .; V: TRBV19; CDR3: CASSMKDTYSYEQYF; DNA: TGTGCCAGTAGTATGAAGGACACTTACTCCTACGAGCAGTACTTC
D: TRBD2; J: TRBJ2-5; size: .; V: TRBV6-5; CDR3: CASSYSPTSGLETQYF; DNA: TGTGCCAGCAGTTACTCCCCAACTAGCGGGTTGGAGACCCAGTACTTC
D: .; J: TRBJ2-3; size: .; V: TRBV25-1; CDR3: CASSEYSLADTQYF; DNA: TGTGCCAGCAGTGAATATAGCTTGGCAGATACGCAGTATTTT
D: .; J: TRBJ1-1; size: .; V: TRBV6-5; CDR3: CASSPLAQNTEAFF; DNA: TGTGCCAGCAGCCCCTTGGCACAGAACACTGAAGCTTTCTTT
D: TRBD1; J: TRBJ1-4; size: .; V: TRBV6-4; CDR3: CASTAGQGGEKLFF; DNA: TGTGCCAGCACCGCTGGACAGGGTGGTGAAAAACTGTTTTTT
D: .; J: TRBJ1-1; size: .; V: TRBV15; CDR3: CATSQYRERTEAFF; DNA: TGTGCCACCAGCCAGTACAGGGAACGCACTGAAGCTTTCTTT
D: .; J: TRBJ1-2; size: .; V: TRBV2; CDR3: CASTKDSQNYGYTF; DNA: TGTGCCAGTACTAAGGACAGCCAAAACTATGGCTACACCTTC
D: .; J: TRBJ2-7; size: once; V: TRBV6-5; CDR3: CASSYGGFEQYF; DNA: TGTGCCAGCAGTTACGGGGGGTTTGAGCAGTACTTC
D: TRBD1; J: TRBJ2-2; size: .; V: TRBV9; CDR3: CASSTRDRRNTGELFF; DNA: TGTGCCAGCAGCACGCGGGACAGGAGAAACACCGGGGAGCTGTTTTTT
D: TRBD1; J: TRBJ1-1; size: .; V: TRBV7-8; CDR3: CASSATRTGGTEAFF; DNA: TGTGCCAGCAGCGCAACGAGGACAGGGGGCACTGAAGCTTTCTTT
D: .; J: TRBJ1-2; size: .; V: TRBV6-5; CDR3: CASSYSRALYGYTF; DNA: TGTGCCAGCAGTTACTCGAGGGCCCTCTATGGCTACACCTTC
D: .; J: TRBJ2-1; size: .; V: TRBV20-1; CDR3: CSANQWNEQFF; DNA: TGCAGTGCGAATCAGTGGAATGAGCAGTTCTTC
D: .; J: TRBJ2-3; size: once; V: TRBV7-9; CDR3: CASSLYSGGTDTQYF; DNA: TGTGCCAGCAGCTTATACTCGGGGGGCACAGATACGCAGTATTTT
D: TRBD1; J: TRBJ2-7; size: .; V: TRBV9; CDR3: CASSAEDRGWYEQYF; DNA: TGTGCCAGCAGCGCTGAGGACAGGGGGTGGTACGAGCAGTACTTC
D: .; J: TRBJ2-3; size: .; V: TRBV7-3; CDR3: CASSLRGGSSDYTQYF; DNA: TGTGCCAGCAGCTTAAGGGGGGGCTCTAGCGACTATACGCAGTATTTT
D: TRBD1; J: TRBJ1-6; size: .; V: TRBV13; CDR3: CASSLRDRGNSPLHF; DNA: TGTGCCAGCAGCCTCCGGGACAGGGGTAATTCACCCCTCCACTTT
D: TRBD2; J: TRBJ2-1; size: few; V: TRBV7-9; CDR3: CASSLLLAGYNEQFF; DNA: TGTGCCAGCAGCTTACTGCTAGCGGGATACAATGAGCAGTTCTTC
D: .; J: TRBJ1-5; size: .; V: TRBV11-2; CDR3: CASSLGLNQPQHF; DNA: TGTGCCAGCAGCTTAGGACTAAACCAGCCCCAGCATTTT
D: TRBD1; J: TRBJ2-6; size: .; V: TRBV7-9; CDR3: CASSSWTGAGANVLTF; DNA: TGTGCCAGCAGCTCCTGGACAGGGGCTGGGGCCAACGTCCTGACTTTC
D: TRBD1; J: TRBJ1-5; size: .; V: TRBV30; CDR3: CAWSVRLSGQGGNQPQHF; DNA: TGTGCCTGGAGTGTACGATTATCGGGACAGGGGGGGAATCAGCCCCAGCATTTT
D: TRBD1; J: TRBJ1-1; size: .; V: TRBV5-4; CDR3: CASSLDGTGEAFF; DNA: TGTGCCAGCAGCTTGGACGGGACAGGTGAAGCTTTCTTT
D: TRBD1; J: TRBJ1-3; size: .; V: TRBV11-2; CDR3: CASSRQGSTGNTIYF; DNA: TGTGCCAGCAGCCGACAGGGGTCTACTGGAAACACCATATATTTT
D: .; J: TRBJ2-5; size: .; V: TRBV30; CDR3: CAGRGLRETQYF; DNA: TGTGCCGGAAGGGGACTGAGGGAGACCCAGTACTTC
D: .; J: TRBJ1-4; size: .; V: TRBV9; CDR3: CASSPRPRGDEKLFF; DNA: TGTGCCAGCAGCCCCCGGCCCCGCGGGGATGAAAAACTGTTTTTT
D: .; J: TRBJ1-1; size: .; V: TRBV20-1; CDR3: CSASGTEAFF; DNA: TGCAGTGCCAGTGGGACAGAAGCTTTCTTT
D: .; J: TRBJ1-2; size: .; V: TRBV6-1; CDR3: CASSEIYGKSNYGYTF; DNA: TGTGCCAGCAGTGAAATCTACGGGAAATCTAACTATGGCTACACCTTC
D: TRBD2; J: TRBJ2-3; size: .; V: TRBV5-1; CDR3: CASSLAPLAGGDTQYF; DNA: TGCGCCAGCAGCTTGGCACCACTAGCGGGCGGAGATACGCAGTATTTT